This TCR beta chain was identified in a study of blood T cell repertoires in COVID-19. Study summary: Italy, Spain and the United States were the sources of the convalescent and acute COVID-19 samples. From T cells, B-cell-depleted T cells, or PBMCs came the material, which was cDNA or gDNA.

A few counts support this clone. As processed by the authors: Reference gene primer amplification in the assay estimated nucleated cell counts. Repertoires were generated with immunoSEQ multiplex PCR, while TCRdb's copy carries only in-frame clones and drops some. V and J calls and clone size are given by that table; D and trimming were obtained from the DNA. The sample yields fewer than 200,000 clones, more than 70% seen once. The CDR3 runs to 14 residues. Trimming stripped 0 bases from V and 5 bases from J, with 9 bases between. Germline V gene sequence: CDR1 SGHRS, CDR2 YFSETQ. The sequenced material came from peripheral blood. The V call is TRBV5-1, the J call TRBJ2-1, with TRBD1 as a possible D gene (5 bases). This TCR was sampled from a woman aged 60 to 75 with acute or convalescent COVID-19. CDR3 DNA: TGCGCCAGCAGCTTGGGGGGCCTTAACAATGAGCAGTTCTTC. Translation: CASSLGGLNNEQFF.